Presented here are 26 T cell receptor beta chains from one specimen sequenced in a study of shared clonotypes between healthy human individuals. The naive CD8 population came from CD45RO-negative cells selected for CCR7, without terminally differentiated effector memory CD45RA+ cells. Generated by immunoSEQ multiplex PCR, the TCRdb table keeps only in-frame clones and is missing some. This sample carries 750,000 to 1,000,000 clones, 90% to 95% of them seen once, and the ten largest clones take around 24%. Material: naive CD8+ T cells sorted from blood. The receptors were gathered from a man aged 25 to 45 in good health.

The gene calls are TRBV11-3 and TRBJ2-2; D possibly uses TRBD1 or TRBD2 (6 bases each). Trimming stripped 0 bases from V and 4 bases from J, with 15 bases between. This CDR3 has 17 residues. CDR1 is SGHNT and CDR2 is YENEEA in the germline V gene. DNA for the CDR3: TGTGCCAGCAGCTTAGATGGGACGAGGGGGGCCACCGGGGAGCTGTTTTTT. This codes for CASSLDGTRGATGELFF.

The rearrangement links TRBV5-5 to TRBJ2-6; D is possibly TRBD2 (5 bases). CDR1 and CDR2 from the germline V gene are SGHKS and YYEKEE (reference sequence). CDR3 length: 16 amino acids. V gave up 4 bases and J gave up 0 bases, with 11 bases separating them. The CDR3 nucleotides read TGTGCCAGCAGCCCCGGACGGGACTCTGGGGCCAACGTCCTGACTTTC. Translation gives CASSPGRDSGANVLTF.

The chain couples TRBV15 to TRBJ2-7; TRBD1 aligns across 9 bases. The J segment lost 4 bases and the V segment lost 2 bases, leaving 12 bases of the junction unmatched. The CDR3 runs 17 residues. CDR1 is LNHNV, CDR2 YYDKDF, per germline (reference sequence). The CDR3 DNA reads TGTGCCACCAGCAGATCAAAATATCGGGACAGGGAGTACGAGCAGTACTTC. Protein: CATSRSKYRDREYEQYF.

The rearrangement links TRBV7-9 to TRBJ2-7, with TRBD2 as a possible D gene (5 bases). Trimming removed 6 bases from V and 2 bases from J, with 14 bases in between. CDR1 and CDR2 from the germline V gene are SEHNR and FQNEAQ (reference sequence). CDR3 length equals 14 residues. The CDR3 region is CASSILERAYEQYF. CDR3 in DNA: TGTGCCAGCAGTATACTTGAGAGGGCCTACGAGCAGTACTTC.

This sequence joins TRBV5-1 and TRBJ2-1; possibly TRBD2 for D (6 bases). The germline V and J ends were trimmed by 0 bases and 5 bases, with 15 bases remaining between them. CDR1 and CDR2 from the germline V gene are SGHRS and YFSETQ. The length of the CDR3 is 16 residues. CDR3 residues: CASSLADGLPHNEQFF. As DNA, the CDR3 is TGCGCCAGCAGCTTGGCCGACGGACTACCTCACAATGAGCAGTTCTTC.

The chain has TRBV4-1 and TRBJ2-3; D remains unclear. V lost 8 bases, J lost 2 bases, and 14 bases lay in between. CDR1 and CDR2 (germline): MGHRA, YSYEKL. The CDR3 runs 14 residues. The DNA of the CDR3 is TGCGCCAGCTCACAAGTCTTCGACACAGATACGCAGTATTTT. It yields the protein CASSQVFDTDTQYF.

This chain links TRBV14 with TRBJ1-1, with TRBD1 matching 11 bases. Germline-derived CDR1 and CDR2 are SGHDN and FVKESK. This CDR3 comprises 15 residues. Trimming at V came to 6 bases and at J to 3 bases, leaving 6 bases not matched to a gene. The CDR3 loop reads CASRRTGGGYTEAFF. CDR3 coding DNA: TGTGCCAGCAGGCGGACAGGGGGCGGGTACACTGAAGCTTTCTTT.

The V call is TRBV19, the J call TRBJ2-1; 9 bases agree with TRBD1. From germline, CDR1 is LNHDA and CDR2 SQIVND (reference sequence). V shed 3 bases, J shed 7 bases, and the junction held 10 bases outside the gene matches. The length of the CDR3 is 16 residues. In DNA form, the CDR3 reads TGTGCCAGTAGTATTATTGTGGACAGGGGAACTAATGAGCAGTTCTTC. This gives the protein CASSIIVDRGTNEQFF.

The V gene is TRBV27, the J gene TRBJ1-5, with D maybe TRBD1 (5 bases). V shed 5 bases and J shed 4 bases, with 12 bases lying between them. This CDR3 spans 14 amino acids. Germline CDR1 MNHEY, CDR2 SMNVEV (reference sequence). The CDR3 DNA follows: TGTGCCAGCAGTCCGGGACGGGAAAATCAGCCCCAGCATTTT. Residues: CASSPGRENQPQHF.

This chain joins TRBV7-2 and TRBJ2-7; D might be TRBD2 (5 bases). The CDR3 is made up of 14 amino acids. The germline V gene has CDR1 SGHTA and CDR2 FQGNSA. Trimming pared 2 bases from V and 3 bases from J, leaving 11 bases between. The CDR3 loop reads CASSLSERYYEQYF. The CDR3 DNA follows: TGTGCCAGCAGCTTATCGGAGCGGTACTACGAGCAGTACTTC.

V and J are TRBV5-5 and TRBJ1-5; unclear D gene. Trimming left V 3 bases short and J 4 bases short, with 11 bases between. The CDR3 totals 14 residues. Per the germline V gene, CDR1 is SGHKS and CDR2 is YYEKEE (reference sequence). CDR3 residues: CASSSGEPNQPQHF. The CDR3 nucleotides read TGTGCCAGCAGCTCAGGAGAGCCAAATCAGCCCCAGCATTTT. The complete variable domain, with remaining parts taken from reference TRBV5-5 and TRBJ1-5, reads DAGVTQSPTHLIKTRGQQVTLRCSPISGHKSVSWYQQVLGQGPQFIFQYYEKEERGRGNFPDRFSARQFPNYSSELNVNALLLGDSALYLCASSSGEPNQPQHFGDGTRLSIL.

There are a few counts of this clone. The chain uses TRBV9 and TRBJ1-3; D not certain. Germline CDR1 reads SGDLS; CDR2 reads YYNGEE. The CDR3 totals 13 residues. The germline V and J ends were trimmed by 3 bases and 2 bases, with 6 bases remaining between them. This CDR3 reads CASSAPPGNTIYF. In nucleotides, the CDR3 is TGTGCCAGCAGCGCGCCTCCTGGAAACACCATATATTTT.

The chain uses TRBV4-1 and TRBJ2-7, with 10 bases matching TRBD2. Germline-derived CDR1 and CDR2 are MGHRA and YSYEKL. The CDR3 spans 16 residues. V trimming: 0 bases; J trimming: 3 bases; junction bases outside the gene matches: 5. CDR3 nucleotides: TGCGCCAGCAGCCAAGAGGGCGCTAGCGGGAGCTACGAGCAGTACTTC. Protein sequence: CASSQEGASGSYEQYF.

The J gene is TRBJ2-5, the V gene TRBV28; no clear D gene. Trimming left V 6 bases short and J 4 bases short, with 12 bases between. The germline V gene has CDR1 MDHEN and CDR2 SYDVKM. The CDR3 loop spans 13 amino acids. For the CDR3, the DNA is TGTGCCAGCAGCATTCGGATCCGAGAGACCCAGTACTTC. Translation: CASSIRIRETQYF.

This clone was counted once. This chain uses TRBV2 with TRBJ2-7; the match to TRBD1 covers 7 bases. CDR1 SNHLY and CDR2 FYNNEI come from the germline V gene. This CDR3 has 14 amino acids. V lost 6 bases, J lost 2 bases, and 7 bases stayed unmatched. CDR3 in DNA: TGTGCCAGCAGCCTGGACAGGAATGCCTACGAGCAGTACTTC. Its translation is CASSLDRNAYEQYF.

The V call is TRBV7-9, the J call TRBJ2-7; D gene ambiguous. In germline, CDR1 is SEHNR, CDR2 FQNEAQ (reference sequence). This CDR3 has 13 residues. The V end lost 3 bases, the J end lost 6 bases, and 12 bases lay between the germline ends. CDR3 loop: CASSFEGVGEQYF. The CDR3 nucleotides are TGTGCCAGCAGCTTTGAAGGCGTCGGCGAGCAGTACTTC.

The CDR3 sequence is CATAGGPPEGYQETQYF. CDR3 coding DNA: TGTGCCACCGCGGGAGGCCCTCCCGAGGGATACCAAGAGACCCAGTACTTC. The V and J genes are TRBV27 and TRBJ2-5; TRBD2 matches at 8 bases. V was pared by 10 bases and J by 0 bases, with 16 bases of the junction left unmatched. Germline V gives CDR1 MNHEY, CDR2 SMNVEV (reference sequence). This CDR3 comprises 17 residues.

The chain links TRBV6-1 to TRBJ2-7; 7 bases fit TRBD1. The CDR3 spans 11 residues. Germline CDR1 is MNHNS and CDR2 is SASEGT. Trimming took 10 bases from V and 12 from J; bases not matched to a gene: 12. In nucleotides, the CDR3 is TGTGCCATTCACAGGGGACCGAGCATGTACTTC. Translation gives CAIHRGPSMYF.

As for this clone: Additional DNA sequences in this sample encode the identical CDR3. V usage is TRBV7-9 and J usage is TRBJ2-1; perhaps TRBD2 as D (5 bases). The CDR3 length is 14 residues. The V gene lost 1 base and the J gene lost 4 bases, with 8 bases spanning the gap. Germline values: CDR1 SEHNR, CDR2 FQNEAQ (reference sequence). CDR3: CASSLVREYNEQFF. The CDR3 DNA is TGTGCCAGCAGCTTAGTTCGGGAATACAATGAGCAGTTCTTC.

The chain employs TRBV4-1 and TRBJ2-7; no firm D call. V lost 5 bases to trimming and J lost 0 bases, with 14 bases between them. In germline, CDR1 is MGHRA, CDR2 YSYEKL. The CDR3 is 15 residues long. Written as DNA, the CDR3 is TGCGCCAGCAGCGAAGGGCGCGGTTACTCCTACGAGCAGTACTTC. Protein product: CASSEGRGYSYEQYF.

The CDR3 nucleotides are TGTGCCAGCAGCCAAGCCGCGGGACAGAACGAGCAGTACTTC. Its translation: CASSQAAGQNEQYF. The chain employs TRBV4-2 and TRBJ2-7; weak D call: TRBD1 (7 bases). Looked up from germline, CDR1 is LGHNA and CDR2 is YNFKEQ. V lost 1 base and J 5 bases, leaving 12 bases between the germline ends. The CDR3 spans 14 residues.

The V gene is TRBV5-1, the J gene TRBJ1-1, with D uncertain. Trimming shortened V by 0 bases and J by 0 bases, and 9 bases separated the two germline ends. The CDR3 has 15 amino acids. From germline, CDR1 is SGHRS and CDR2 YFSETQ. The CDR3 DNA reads TGCGCCAGCAGCTTGGAATACCCCATGAACACTGAAGCTTTCTTT. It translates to CASSLEYPMNTEAFF.

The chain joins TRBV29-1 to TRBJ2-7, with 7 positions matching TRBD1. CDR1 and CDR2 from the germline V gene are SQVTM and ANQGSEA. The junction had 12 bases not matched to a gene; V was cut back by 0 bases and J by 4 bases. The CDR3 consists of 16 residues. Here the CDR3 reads CSVEDRSGTVSYEQYF. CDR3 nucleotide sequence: TGCAGCGTTGAAGATCGATCCGGGACAGTCAGTTACGAGCAGTACTTC.

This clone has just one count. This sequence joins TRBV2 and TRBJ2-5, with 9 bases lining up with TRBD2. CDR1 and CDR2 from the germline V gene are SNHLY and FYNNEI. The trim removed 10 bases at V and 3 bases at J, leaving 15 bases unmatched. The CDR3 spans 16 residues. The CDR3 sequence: CATLAGVAPGEETQYF. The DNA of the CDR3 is TGTGCCACATTAGCGGGAGTCGCCCCGGGGGAAGAGACCCAGTACTTC.

The DNA for the CDR3 is TGTGCCAGCAGTTATCGGGTTAGTCAGTACGACAATGAGCAGTTCTTC. It encodes CASSYRVSQYDNEQFF. J is TRBJ2-1 and V is TRBV6-6, with D unresolved. Trimming pared 3 bases from V and 5 bases from J, leaving 17 bases between. The CDR3 contains 16 residues. Germline lookup yields CDR1 MNHNY and CDR2 SVGAGI (reference sequence).

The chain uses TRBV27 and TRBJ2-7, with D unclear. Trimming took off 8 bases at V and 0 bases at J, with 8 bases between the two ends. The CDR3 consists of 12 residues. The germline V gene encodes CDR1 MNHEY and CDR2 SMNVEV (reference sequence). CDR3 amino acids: CASGRISYEQYF. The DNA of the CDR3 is TGTGCCAGCGGTCGGATCTCCTACGAGCAGTACTTC.